This TCR beta chain was recorded in a study of early T cells in non-severe SARS-CoV-2 infection. This clonotype was recorded at least ten times. Individual cDNA molecules were tagged with unique molecular identifiers, the study reported. MiXCR, run by TCRdb on the 5' RACE reads, gives a single entry per CDR3 protein. The data contain tens of thousands of distinct CDR3 sequences, about 5% of them singletons. The CDR3 is made up of 13 amino acids. Trimming shortened V by 1 base and J by 6 bases, and 6 bases separated the two germline ends. Germline V gene lookup returns CDR1 LNHNV and CDR2 YYDKDF (reference sequence).

J is TRBJ2-2 and V is TRBV15, with D perhaps TRBD2 (6 bases). The sequencing input was whole blood. This clonotype was sampled from an adult who was a healthcare worker with PCR-confirmed SARS-CoV-2 infection or an uninfected control (not recorded which). This chain's CDR3 is CATSRGGAGELFF. The CDR3 coding sequence is TGTGCCACCAGCAGAGGGGGGGCCGGGGAGCTGTTTTTT.